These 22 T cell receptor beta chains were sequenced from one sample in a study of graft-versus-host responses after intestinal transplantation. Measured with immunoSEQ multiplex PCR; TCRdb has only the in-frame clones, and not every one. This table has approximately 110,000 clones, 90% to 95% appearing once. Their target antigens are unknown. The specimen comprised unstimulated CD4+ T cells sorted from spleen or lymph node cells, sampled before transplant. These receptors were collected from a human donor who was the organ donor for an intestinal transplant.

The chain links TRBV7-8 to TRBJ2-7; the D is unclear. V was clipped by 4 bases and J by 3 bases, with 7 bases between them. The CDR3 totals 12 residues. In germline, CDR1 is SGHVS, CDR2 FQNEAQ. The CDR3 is CASSSTFYEQYF. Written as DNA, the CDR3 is TGTGCCAGCAGCTCGACCTTCTACGAGCAGTACTTC. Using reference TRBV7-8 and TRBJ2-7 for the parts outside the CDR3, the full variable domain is GAGVSQSPRYKVAKRGQDVALRCDPISGHVSLFWYQQALGQGPEFLTYFQNEAQLDKSGLPSDRFFAERPEGSVSTLKIQRTQQEDSAVYLCASSSTFYEQYFGPGTRLTVT.

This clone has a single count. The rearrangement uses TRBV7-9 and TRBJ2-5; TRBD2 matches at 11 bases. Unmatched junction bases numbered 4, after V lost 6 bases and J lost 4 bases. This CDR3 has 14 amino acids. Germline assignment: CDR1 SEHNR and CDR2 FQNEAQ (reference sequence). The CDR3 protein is CASRVAGGRETQYF. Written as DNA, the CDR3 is TGTGCCAGCAGAGTAGCGGGAGGGAGAGAGACCCAGTACTTC.

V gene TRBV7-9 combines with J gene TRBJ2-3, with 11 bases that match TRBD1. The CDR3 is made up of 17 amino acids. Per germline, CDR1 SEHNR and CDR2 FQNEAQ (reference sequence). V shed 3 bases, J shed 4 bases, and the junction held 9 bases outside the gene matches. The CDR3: CASSFRLPGQGADTQYF. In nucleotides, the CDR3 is TGTGCCAGCAGCTTTAGGCTACCGGGACAGGGGGCAGATACGCAGTATTTT.

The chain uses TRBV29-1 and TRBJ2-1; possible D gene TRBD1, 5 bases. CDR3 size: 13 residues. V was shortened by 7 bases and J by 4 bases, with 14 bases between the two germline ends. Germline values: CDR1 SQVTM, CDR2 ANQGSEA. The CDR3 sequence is CSAEHPGYNEQFF. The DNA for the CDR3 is TGCAGCGCCGAACATCCAGGGTACAATGAGCAGTTCTTC.

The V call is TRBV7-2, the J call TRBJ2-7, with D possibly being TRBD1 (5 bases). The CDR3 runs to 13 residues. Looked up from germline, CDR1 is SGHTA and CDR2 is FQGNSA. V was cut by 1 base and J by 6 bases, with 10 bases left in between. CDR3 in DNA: TGTGCCAGCAGCTTAGGGGTTAGGGGCGAGCAGTACTTC. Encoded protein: CASSLGVRGEQYF. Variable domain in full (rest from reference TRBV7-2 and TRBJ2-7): GAGVSQSPSNKVTEKGKDVELRCDPISGHTALYWYRQSLGQGLEFLIYFQGNSAPDKSGLPSDRFSAERTGGSVSTLTIQRTQQEDSAVYLCASSLGVRGEQYFGPGTRLTVT.

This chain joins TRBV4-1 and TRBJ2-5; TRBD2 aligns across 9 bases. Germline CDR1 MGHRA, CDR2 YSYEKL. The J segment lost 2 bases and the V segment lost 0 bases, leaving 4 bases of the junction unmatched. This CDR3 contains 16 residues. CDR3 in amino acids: CASSQELAGRQETQYF. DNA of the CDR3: TGCGCCAGCAGCCAAGAACTAGCGGGCAGACAAGAGACCCAGTACTTC.

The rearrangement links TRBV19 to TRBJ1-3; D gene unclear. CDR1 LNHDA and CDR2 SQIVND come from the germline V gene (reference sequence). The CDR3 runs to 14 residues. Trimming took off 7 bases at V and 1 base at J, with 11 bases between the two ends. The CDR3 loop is CASKGGSSGNTIYF. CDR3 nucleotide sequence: TGTGCCAGTAAGGGCGGGAGTTCTGGAAACACCATATATTTT.

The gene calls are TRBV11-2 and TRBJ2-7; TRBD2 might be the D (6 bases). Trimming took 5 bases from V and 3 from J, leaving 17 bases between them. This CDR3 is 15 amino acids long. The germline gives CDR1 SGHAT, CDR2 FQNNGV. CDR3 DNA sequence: TGTGCCAGCAGCCGCCGACCGGTGGAGGGCTACGAGCAGTACTTC. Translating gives CASSRRPVEGYEQYF.

The CDR3 nucleotides are TGTGCCAGCAGCCCCTCTAGCGGGAATGAGCAGTTCTTC. It encodes CASSPSSGNEQFF. This sequence joins TRBV4-2 and TRBJ2-1, with 8 bases aligning to TRBD2. The CDR3 length is 13 residues. Looked up from germline, CDR1 is LGHNA and CDR2 is YNFKEQ. V was clipped by 4 bases and J by 7 bases; unmatched bases: 3.

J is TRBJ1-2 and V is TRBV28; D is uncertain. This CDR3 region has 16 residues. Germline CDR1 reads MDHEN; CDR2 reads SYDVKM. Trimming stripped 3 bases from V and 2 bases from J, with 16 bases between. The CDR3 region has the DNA TGTGCCAGCAGTTTGATCGCCGGGTGGGAGAACTATGGCTACACCTTC. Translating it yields CASSLIAGWENYGYTF.

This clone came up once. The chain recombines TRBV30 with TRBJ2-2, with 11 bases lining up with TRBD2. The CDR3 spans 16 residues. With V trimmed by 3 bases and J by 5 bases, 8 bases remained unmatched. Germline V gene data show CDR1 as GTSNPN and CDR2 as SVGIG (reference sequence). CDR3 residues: CAWSGTSGSETGELFF. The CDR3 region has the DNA TGTGCCTGGAGCGGCACTAGCGGGAGTGAGACCGGGGAGCTGTTTTTT.

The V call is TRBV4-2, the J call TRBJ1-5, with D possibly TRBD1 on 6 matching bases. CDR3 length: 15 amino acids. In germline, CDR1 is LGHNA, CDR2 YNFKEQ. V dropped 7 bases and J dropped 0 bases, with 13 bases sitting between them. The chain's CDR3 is CASKGTRYSNQPQHF. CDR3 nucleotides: TGTGCCAGCAAAGGGACACGTTATAGCAATCAGCCCCAGCATTTT.

The CDR3 DNA follows: TGTGCCAGCAGCCACCTATCAGGACAGGGGGCATTGGGTGAGCAGTTCTTC. Translation: CASSHLSGQGALGEQFF. The chain combines TRBV4-2 with TRBJ2-1, with 11 bases lining up with TRBD1. CDR1 LGHNA and CDR2 YNFKEQ come from the germline V gene. The trim removed 3 bases at V and 9 bases at J, leaving 13 bases unmatched. The CDR3 is 17 amino acids.

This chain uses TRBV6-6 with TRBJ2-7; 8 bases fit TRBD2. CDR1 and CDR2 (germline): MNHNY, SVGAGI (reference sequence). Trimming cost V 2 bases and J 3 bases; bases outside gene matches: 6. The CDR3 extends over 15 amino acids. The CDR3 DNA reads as TGTGCCAGCAGTTACCCGGGACTAGGTAGCTACGAGCAGTACTTC. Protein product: CASSYPGLGSYEQYF.

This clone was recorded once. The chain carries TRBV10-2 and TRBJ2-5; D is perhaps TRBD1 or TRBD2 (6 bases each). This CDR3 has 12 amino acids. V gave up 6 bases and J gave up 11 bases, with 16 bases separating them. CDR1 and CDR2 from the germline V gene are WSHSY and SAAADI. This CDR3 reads CASRSGAQEQYF. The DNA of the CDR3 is TGCGCCAGCAGATCGGGGGCGCAAGAGCAGTACTTC.

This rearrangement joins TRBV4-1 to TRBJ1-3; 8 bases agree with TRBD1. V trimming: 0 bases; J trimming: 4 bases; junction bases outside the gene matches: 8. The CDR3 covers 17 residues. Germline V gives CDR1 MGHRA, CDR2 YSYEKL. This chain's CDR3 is CASSQDERQGQGNTIYF. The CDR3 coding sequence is TGCGCCAGCAGCCAAGATGAGCGACAGGGGCAAGGAAACACCATATATTTT.

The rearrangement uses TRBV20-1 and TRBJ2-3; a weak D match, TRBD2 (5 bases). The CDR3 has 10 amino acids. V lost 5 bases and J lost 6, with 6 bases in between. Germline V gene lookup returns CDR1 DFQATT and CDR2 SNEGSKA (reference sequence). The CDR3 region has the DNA TGCAGTGCTGAGCGGGATACGCAGTATTTT. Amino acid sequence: CSAERDTQYF.

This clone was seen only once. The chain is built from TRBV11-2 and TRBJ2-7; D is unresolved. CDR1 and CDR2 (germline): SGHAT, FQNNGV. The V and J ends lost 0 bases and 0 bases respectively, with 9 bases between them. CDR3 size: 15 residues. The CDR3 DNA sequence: TGTGCCAGCAGCTTAGAATTCACAGCCTCCTACGAGCAGTACTTC. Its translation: CASSLEFTASYEQYF.

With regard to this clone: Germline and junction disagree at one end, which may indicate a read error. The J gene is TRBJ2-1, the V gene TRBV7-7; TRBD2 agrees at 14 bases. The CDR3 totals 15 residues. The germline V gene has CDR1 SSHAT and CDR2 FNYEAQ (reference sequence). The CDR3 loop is CASSLTTSGRGEQFF. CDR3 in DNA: TGTGCTAGCAGCTTAACGACTAGCGGGAGGGGTGAGCAGTTCTTC.

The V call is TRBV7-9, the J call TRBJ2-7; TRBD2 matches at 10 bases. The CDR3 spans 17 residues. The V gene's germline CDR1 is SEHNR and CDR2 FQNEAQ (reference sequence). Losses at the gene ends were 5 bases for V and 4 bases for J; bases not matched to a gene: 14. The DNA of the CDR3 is TGTGCCAGCAGCCCCCCCTCGGACAGCGGGAGGGAATACGAGCAGTACTTC. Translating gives CASSPPSDSGREYEQYF.

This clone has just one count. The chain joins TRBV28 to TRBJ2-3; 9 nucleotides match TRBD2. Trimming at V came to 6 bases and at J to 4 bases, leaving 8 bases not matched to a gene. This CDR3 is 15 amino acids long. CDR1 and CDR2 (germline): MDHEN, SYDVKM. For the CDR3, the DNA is TGTGCCAGCAGCCTAGCGGGACGGGTAGCAGATACGCAGTATTTT. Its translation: CASSLAGRVADTQYF.

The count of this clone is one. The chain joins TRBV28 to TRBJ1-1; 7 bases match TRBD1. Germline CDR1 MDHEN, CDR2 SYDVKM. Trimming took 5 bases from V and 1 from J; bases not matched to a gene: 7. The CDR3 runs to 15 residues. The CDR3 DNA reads TGTGCCAGCAGTGGGATGGGACAGCAGAACACTGAAGCTTTCTTT. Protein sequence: CASSGMGQQNTEAFF. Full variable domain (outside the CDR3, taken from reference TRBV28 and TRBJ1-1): DVKVTQSSRYLVKRTGEKVFLECVQDMDHENMFWYRQDPGLGLRLIYFSYDVKMKEKGDIPEGYSVSREKKERFSLILESASTNQTSMYLCASSGMGQQNTEAFFGQGTRLTVV.